This T cell receptor beta chain was profiled in a study of response to subunit inactivated influenza vaccine. The CDR3 consists of 15 residues. CDR1 and CDR2 from the germline V gene are SGDLS and YYNGEE. The V end was cut by 0 bases, the J end by 4 bases, with 14 bases between. A remark on this clonotype: No antigen is known for it.

From the RT-PCR reads, TCRdb called clonotypes with MiXCR, one entry per CDR3 protein. The sample includes about 650,000 distinct CDR3 sequences, 15% to 19% seen only once; the top ten take 9.5% to 13%. General observations from the study: The authors put forward the suggestion that each seasonal influenza vaccination may bring in only a limited number of new T cells.

The sequencing used PBMCs from blood, collected approximately 13 days after vaccination. V gene TRBV9 combines with J gene TRBJ2-7; D is unresolved. The source of this sequence is a man aged 45-60 years who received an inactivated influenza vaccine. CDR3 DNA: TGTGCCAGCAGCGTAGAGGGCGGAGTGACTTACGAGCAGTACTTC. It translates to CASSVEGGVTYEQYF.